A selection of T cell receptor beta chains follows, all from one sample in a study of Ad26.COV2.S vaccination and SARS-CoV-2 variants. Method: immunoSEQ multiplex PCR; TCRdb's copy keeps in-frame clones and lacks some. The sample yields about 320,000 clones, about 86% seen once. The sample was peripheral blood, taken in a trial of Ad26.COV2.S vaccine versus placebo. The receptors come from a person aged 18-60 years who received the Ad26.COV2.S COVID-19 vaccine or a placebo. Both conserved end residues are part of each CDR3. Fields, in order: CDR3 length, V gene, CDR3 protein.

16,TRBV5-1,CASSLGTGTTNEKLFF
16,TRBV6-5,CASSYPPQVINQPQHF
15,TRBV30,CAWRKQGLLGNTIYF
13,TRBV6-5,CASSLRGIYEQYF
15,TRBV5-1,CASSPYSRGTDTQYF
15,TRBV6-5,CASSLPGSSQETQYF
13,TRBV6-2/TRBV6-3,CASSFLLAGGWYF
13,TRBV2,CASSDGTTYEQYF
17,TRBV23-1,CASSRWGQRGITDTQYF
13,TRBV10-2,CASSEVEGGGYTF
16,TRBV11-2,CASSAWAGANTGELFF
15,TRBV5-1,CASSLGTRSIDEQFF
15,TRBV5-4,CASSKGTGENTEAFF
17,TRBV6-1,CASSDPGLAGFQRTQYF
15,TRBV20-1,CSASFLKGNNSPLHF
14,TRBV15,CATSRGGISQPQHF
14,TRBV19,CASSTQGDRQPQHF